The 18 T cell receptor beta chains in this list originate from one sample, sequenced in a study of CD8 T cells in Susac syndrome. RNA, at roughly 0.5 to 1 ug, was reverse transcribed with random hexamers. TCRdb used MiXCR to reprocess the immunoSEQ multiplex PCR reads, holding one entry per CDR3 protein. In the table there are more than 130,000 distinct CDR3 sequences, 94% of which are singletons. Material for sequencing was CD8+ T cells from PBMCs. The receptors shown here come from a human donor in good health.

The chain has TRBV3-1 and TRBJ2-1; D uncertain. The CDR3 has 15 amino acids. The V and J ends lost 0 bases and 7 bases respectively, with 13 bases between them. Per the germline V gene, CDR1 is LGHDT and CDR2 is YNNKEL (reference sequence). Here the CDR3 DNA reads TGTGCCAGCAGCCAAGATGCCAGCTCTGCAAATGAGCAGTTCTTC. It specifies CASSQDASSANEQFF.

V and J are TRBV28 and TRBJ1-1, with D possibly matching TRBD1 (5 bases). CDR1 and CDR2 (germline): MDHEN, SYDVKM. Trimming removed 3 bases at V and 4 bases at J, with 21 bases between. There are 17 residues in the CDR3. In DNA form, the CDR3 reads TGTGCCAGCAGTTTCCGTTCCCAGGGACCCCACCTCACTGAAGCTTTCTTT. Its protein product is CASSFRSQGPHLTEAFF.

This chain links TRBV12-3 or TRBV12-4 with TRBJ2-1; D is ambiguous. The CDR3 is 10 residues long. Trimming removed 6 bases from V and 8 bases from J, with 5 bases in between. The CDR3 DNA sequence: TGTGCCAGCAGCCGGTATGAGCAGTTCTTC. It codes for CASSRYEQFF.

Only one count was recorded for this clonotype. V gene TRBV6-5 combines with J gene TRBJ2-5, with 7 bases aligning to TRBD2. V gave up 2 bases and J gave up 4 bases; unmatched junction bases: 1. The CDR3 length is 13 residues. The V gene's germline CDR1 is MNHEY and CDR2 SVGAGI. The CDR3: CASSYGGVETQYF. The CDR3 region has the DNA TGTGCCAGCAGTTACGGGGGGGTAGAGACCCAGTACTTC.

The genes are TRBV5-4 and TRBJ2-1; a possible D gene is TRBD2 (6 bases). The CDR3 has 15 residues. V was pared by 1 base and J by 7 bases, with 15 bases between. CDR1 and CDR2 (germline): SGHNT, YYREEE (reference sequence). The CDR3 loop reads CASSLTGLPRNEQFF. CDR3 DNA sequence: TGTGCCAGCAGCTTGACGGGACTGCCGAGGAATGAGCAGTTCTTC.

The chain employs TRBV3-1 and TRBJ2-3, with D perhaps matching TRBD1 (6 bases). The CDR3 totals 15 residues. Germline CDR1 and CDR2: LGHDT and YNNKEL (reference sequence). The ends were cut back, 4 bases at V and 6 bases at J, with 17 bases in the middle. In DNA, the CDR3 is TGTGCCAGCAGCCCCCGAGGCAGGGGTTCTGATACGCAGTATTTT. Translated: CASSPRGRGSDTQYF.

The chain couples TRBV27 to TRBJ1-2; TRBD1 aligns across 8 bases. Germline trimming cut 5 bases from V and 4 bases from J; bases unmatched to any gene: 9. CDR3 length equals 15 residues. Germline-derived CDR1 and CDR2 are MNHEY and SMNVEV (reference sequence). The CDR3 nucleotides read TGTGCCAGCAGTCCCACAGGGGGATGGGGCTATGGCTACACCTTC. It codes for CASSPTGGWGYGYTF.

The chain combines TRBV7-6 with TRBJ2-5; D not resolved. Germline CDR1 is SGHVS and CDR2 is FNYEAQ. This CDR3 has 11 residues. V lost 5 bases, J lost 6 bases, and 7 bases lay in between. The CDR3 nucleotides are TGTGCCAGCAGCGCTGGGAAGACCCAGTACTTC. Encoded protein: CASSAGKTQYF.

The genes are TRBV4-1 and TRBJ1-3; D not resolved. CDR1 and CDR2 (germline): MGHRA, YSYEKL. This CDR3 is built from 14 residues. V lost 1 base, J lost 4 bases, and 8 bases lay in between. CDR3 residues: CASSQAGEGNTIYF. The CDR3 region has the DNA TGCGCCAGCAGCCAAGCTGGGGAGGGAAACACCATATATTTT.

The J gene is TRBJ2-7, the V gene TRBV3-1; D gene uncertain. This CDR3 is 13 amino acids long. Trimming removed 5 bases at V and 5 bases at J, with 13 bases between. Germline values: CDR1 LGHDT, CDR2 YNNKEL (reference sequence). The CDR3 here is CASSKNPAHEQYF. The CDR3 DNA is TGTGCCAGCAGCAAAAACCCGGCCCACGAGCAGTACTTC.

The chain employs TRBV28 and TRBJ2-1, with 7 positions matching TRBD2. J lost 9 bases, V lost 4 bases, and 6 bases had no gene match. CDR3 length: 13 residues. In germline, CDR1 is MDHEN, CDR2 SYDVKM. The DNA of the CDR3 is TGTGCCAGCAGTTGGTCGGGAGGCGGTGAGCAGTTCTTC. Encoded protein: CASSWSGGGEQFF.

The chain employs TRBV7-9 and TRBJ2-1; the match to TRBD2 covers 11 bases. Germline trimming cut 5 bases from V and 0 bases from J; bases unmatched to any gene: 3. CDR1 is SEHNR and CDR2 is FQNEAQ in the germline V gene (reference sequence). CDR3 size: 16 residues. In DNA form, the CDR3 reads TGTGCCAGCAGCGTAACTAGCGGGAGCTCCTACAATGAGCAGTTCTTC. Translated, it gives CASSVTSGSSYNEQFF.

The CDR3 sequence is CASSPDAIYNEQFF. CDR3 nucleotides: TGTGCCAGCAGCCCCGACGCCATTTACAATGAGCAGTTCTTC. The gene calls are TRBV7-9 and TRBJ2-1; D unclear. The V end lost 5 bases, the J end lost 4 bases, and 12 bases lay between the germline ends. The CDR3 spans 14 residues. CDR1 SEHNR and CDR2 FQNEAQ come from the germline V gene (reference sequence).

The J gene is TRBJ1-2, the V gene TRBV27; 8 nucleotides agree with TRBD1. CDR3 length: 13 amino acids. Germline assignment: CDR1 MNHEY and CDR2 SMNVEV (reference sequence). Trimming took 3 bases from V and 6 from J; bases not matched to a gene: 3. CDR3 amino acids: CASSLTGEDGYTF. Written as DNA, the CDR3 is TGTGCCAGCAGTTTGACAGGGGAAGATGGCTACACCTTC.

The chain has TRBV6-4 and TRBJ2-1; 13 nucleotides agree with TRBD2. The V and J ends lost 6 bases and 8 bases, in that order; junction bases with no gene match: 4. The CDR3 consists of 14 residues. From germline, CDR1 is MRHNA and CDR2 SNTAGT. DNA for the CDR3: TGTGCCAGCAGCGATGGACTAGCGGGAGATGAGCAGTTCTTC. This encodes CASSDGLAGDEQFF.

The chain carries TRBV29-1 and TRBJ2-2; 8 bases are a match to TRBD2. Germline CDR1 is SQVTM and CDR2 is ANQGSEA. The CDR3 has 14 residues. V gave up 7 bases and J gave up 3 bases; unmatched junction bases: 7. DNA for the CDR3: TGCAGCGGACGAGCGGGAGTAGACACCGGGGAGCTGTTTTTT. Amino acids: CSGRAGVDTGELFF.

This chain links TRBV27 with TRBJ2-7; D perhaps matches TRBD1 (6 bases). The CDR3 loop spans 13 amino acids. Per germline, CDR1 MNHEY and CDR2 SMNVEV (reference sequence). V was pared by 3 bases and J by 7 bases, with 13 bases between. The chain's CDR3 is CASSLGTSVEQYF. The CDR3 DNA reads TGTGCCAGCAGTTTGGGGACATCTGTTGAGCAGTACTTC.

The rearrangement joins TRBV6-5 to TRBJ2-7; perhaps TRBD1 as D (5 bases). The CDR3 has 13 residues. V gave up 2 bases and J gave up 4 bases, with 9 bases separating them. Germline loops: CDR1 MNHEY, CDR2 SVGAGI. CDR3 region: CASSYRGAYEQYF. The DNA for the CDR3 is TGTGCCAGCAGTTACAGGGGCGCTTACGAGCAGTACTTC.